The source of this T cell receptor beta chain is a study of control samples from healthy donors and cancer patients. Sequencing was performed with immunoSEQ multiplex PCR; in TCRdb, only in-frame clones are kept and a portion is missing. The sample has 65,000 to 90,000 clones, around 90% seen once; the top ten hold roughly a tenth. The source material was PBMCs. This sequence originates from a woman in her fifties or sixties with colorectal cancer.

The CDR3 bases are TGTGCCAGCAGTCAATTGCCAGATACGCAGTATTTT. Amino acid sequence: CASSQLPDTQYF. The chain is built from TRBV7-3 and TRBJ2-3, with D hard to call. V lost 6 bases and J lost 4, with 8 bases in between. Germline V gene sequence: CDR1 SGHTA, CDR2 FQGTGA. The CDR3 runs 12 residues.